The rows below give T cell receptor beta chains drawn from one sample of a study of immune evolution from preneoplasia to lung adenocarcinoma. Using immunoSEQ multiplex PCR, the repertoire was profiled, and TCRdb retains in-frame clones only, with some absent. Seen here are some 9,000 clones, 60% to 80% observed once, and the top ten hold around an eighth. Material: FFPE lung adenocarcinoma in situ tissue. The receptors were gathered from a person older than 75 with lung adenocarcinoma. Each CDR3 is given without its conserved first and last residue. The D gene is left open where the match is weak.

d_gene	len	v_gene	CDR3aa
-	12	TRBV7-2	ASSQGLRSYEQY
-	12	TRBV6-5	ASSPGRGNQPQH
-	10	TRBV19	ASSPGTAPLH
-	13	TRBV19	ASSVRSLGGDTQY
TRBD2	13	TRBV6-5	ASSQTSGFYNEQF
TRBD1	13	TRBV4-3	ASSQDQGEANVLT
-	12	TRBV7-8	ASRMVGSTDTQY
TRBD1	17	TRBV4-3	ASSQDFALDRVDQETQY
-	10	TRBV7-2	ASSLVDTEAF
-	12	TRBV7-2	ASSLTDPSIGYT
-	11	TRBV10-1	ASSESWFREQF
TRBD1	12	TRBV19	ASSVQGFYNEQF
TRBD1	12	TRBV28	ASSSTGSTDTQY
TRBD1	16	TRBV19	ASSIYRGAGGSNQPQH
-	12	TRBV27	ASLDRLSVDEQY
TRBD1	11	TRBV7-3	ASSPDRGREAF
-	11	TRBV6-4	ASSGLALGPQH